The present TCR beta chain was sequenced within a study of cytomegalovirus exposure and HLA in healthy donors. Study-level findings and limits: Exclusion applied to some V segments, including TRBV6-2 and TRBV6-3, as they were indistinguishable. Many donors carried some public TCRs, although rarity characterized most TCR sequences. Evidence from a later analysis indicated that most CMV-associated TCR beta chains looked HLA-restricted.

Note on this clone: Its target is unknown.

The primer mix had 60 Vbeta and 13 Jbeta primers. Method: immunoSEQ multiplex PCR; TCRdb's copy keeps in-frame clones and lacks some. The sample includes about 100,000 clones, 74% of them seen just once. V shed 3 bases, J shed 0 bases, and the junction held 3 bases outside the gene matches. This CDR3 has 16 residues. CDR1 is SGDLS, CDR2 YYNGEE, per germline. The sequence was collected from a woman between 40 and 50 years old in good health and CMV-seropositive. The sample comprised PBMCs. This sequence joins TRBV9 and TRBJ1-1; 12 positions match TRBD1. The CDR3 sequence is CASSGWDRGLNTEAFF. CDR3 in DNA: TGTGCCAGCAGCGGATGGGACAGGGGGCTGAACACTGAAGCTTTCTTT. Together with reference TRBV9 and TRBJ1-1, the CDR3 gives the full variable domain: DSGVTQTPKHLITATGQRVTLRCSPRSGDLSVYWYQQSLDQGLQFLIQYYNGEERAKGNILERFSAQQFPDLHSELNLSSLELGDSALYFCASSGWDRGLNTEAFFGQGTRLTVV.